The 14 T cell receptor beta chains below were found in one sample sequenced in a study of CD8 T cell repertoires and HIV-1 epitope variants. TCRdb's copy holds only in-frame clones and misses some; the assay was immunoSEQ multiplex PCR. The sample records about 95,000 clones, more than 65% being singletons. Sequencing input: uncultured baseline CD8+ T cells from peripheral blood mononuclear cells (PBMCs). The origin of the receptors is a male donor with HIV.

V gene TRBV30 combines with J gene TRBJ1-6, with D tentatively TRBD1 (6 bases). Germline-derived CDR1 and CDR2 are GTSNPN and SVGIG (reference sequence). Trimming pared 3 bases from V and 7 bases from J, leaving 10 bases between. The CDR3 loop spans 13 amino acids. The CDR3 coding sequence is TGTGCCTGGAGGAAACAGGGAAATTCACCCCTCCACTTT. The encoded protein is CAWRKQGNSPLHF.

The V gene is TRBV6-5, the J gene TRBJ2-7; D tentatively reads TRBD1 or TRBD2 (5 bases each). The V and J ends lost 5 bases and 3 bases respectively, with 14 bases between them. The CDR3 spans 14 residues. Germline lookup yields CDR1 MNHEY and CDR2 SVGAGI. The CDR3 DNA reads as TGTGCCAGCAGTACTAGAGGGGTGGGCTACGAGCAGTACTTC. Encoded protein: CASSTRGVGYEQYF.

The CDR3 loop is CASSPSGTGGLRYYNEQFF. CDR3 DNA: TGTGCCAGCAGCCCATCCGGGACAGGGGGCTTAAGGTACTACAATGAGCAGTTCTTC. The chain employs TRBV9 and TRBJ2-1, with 12 bases matching TRBD1. This CDR3 contains 19 residues. V lost 4 bases, J lost 3 bases, and 14 bases stayed unmatched. From germline, CDR1 is SGDLS and CDR2 YYNGEE.

The J gene is TRBJ2-4, the V gene TRBV29-1; 8 bases align to TRBD1. Per germline, CDR1 SQVTM and CDR2 ANQGSEA. This CDR3 region has 14 residues. V was clipped by 4 bases and J by 2 bases; unmatched bases: 4. In DNA form, the CDR3 reads TGCAGCGTTGCTTGGACAGGGACCAAAAACATTCAGTACTTC. Translation gives CSVAWTGTKNIQYF.

V gene TRBV6-6 combines with J gene TRBJ2-1; D might be TRBD1 or TRBD2, each matching 5 bases. The ends were cut back, 3 bases at V and 2 bases at J, with 11 bases in the middle. Germline values: CDR1 MNHNY, CDR2 SVGAGI (reference sequence). The CDR3 runs to 15 residues. The CDR3 reads CASSYGTFTYNEQFF. The DNA for the CDR3 is TGTGCCAGCAGTTATGGGACGTTTACCTACAATGAGCAGTTCTTC.

This rearrangement joins TRBV19 to TRBJ2-2; 9 bases agree with TRBD1. The junction had 9 bases not matched to a gene; V was cut back by 6 bases and J by 4 bases. Germline V lookup: CDR1 LNHDA, CDR2 SQIVND (reference sequence). The CDR3 sequence is 16 residues long. The CDR3 DNA reads as TGTGCCAGTAGGGAGCGGACAGGGGCCGGCACCGGGGAGCTGTTTTTT. Amino acid sequence: CASRERTGAGTGELFF.

V and J are TRBV7-8 and TRBJ2-7, with TRBD2 identical over 11 bases. Germline trimming cut 0 bases from V and 5 bases from J; bases unmatched to any gene: 6. The CDR3 is 16 amino acids. Germline CDR1 SGHVS, CDR2 FQNEAQ. The CDR3 sequence: CASSLAILAGADEQYF. The CDR3 DNA is TGTGCCAGCAGCTTAGCGATACTAGCGGGAGCTGACGAGCAGTACTTC.

A few counts support this clone. This rearrangement joins TRBV25-1 to TRBJ2-7; no definite D call. Trimming removed 3 bases from V and 8 bases from J, with 5 bases in between. CDR1 and CDR2 (germline): MGHDK, SYGVNS. The CDR3 runs 10 residues. The CDR3 DNA sequence: TGTGCCAGCAGTGATTCAAAGCAGTACTTC. It codes for CASSDSKQYF.

The chain has TRBV25-1 and TRBJ1-4; 8 bases are shared with TRBD1. The V gene end was trimmed by 7 bases and the J gene end by 0 bases; junction bases not matched to a gene: 7. CDR3 length: 16 amino acids. Germline V gives CDR1 MGHDK, CDR2 SYGVNS. CDR3 region: CASMTGQEATNEKLFF. CDR3 coding DNA: TGTGCCAGCATGACGGGACAGGAAGCAACTAATGAAAAACTGTTTTTT.

The rearrangement uses TRBV4-2 and TRBJ1-2, with a possible D match to TRBD1 (5 bases). V was pared by 1 base and J by 8 bases, with 8 bases between. This CDR3 comprises 12 residues. In germline, CDR1 is LGHNA, CDR2 YNFKEQ. This chain's CDR3 is CASSQGGEGYTF. The CDR3 DNA follows: TGTGCCAGCAGCCAAGGAGGGGAAGGCTACACCTTC.

This chain's CDR3 is CASSRVGRSPATNEKLFF. The DNA of the CDR3 is TGCGCCAGCAGCCGGGTCGGGCGGAGCCCTGCAACTAATGAAAAACTGTTTTTT. This chain joins TRBV4-1 and TRBJ1-4; the D is unclear. This CDR3 region has 18 residues. Looked up from germline, CDR1 is MGHRA and CDR2 is YSYEKL. V was trimmed by 4 bases and J by 0 bases, leaving 18 bases between them.

The V and J genes are TRBV14 and TRBJ2-7; tentatively, D is TRBD1 or TRBD2 (5 bases each). CDR1 is SGHDN and CDR2 is FVKESK in the germline V gene. This CDR3 spans 15 amino acids. The V end was cut by 0 bases, the J end by 6 bases, with 15 bases between. CDR3 in DNA: TGTGCCAGCAGCCAAGAGTATCCCGGGACCCGCGAGCAGTACTTC. It translates to CASSQEYPGTREQYF.

This chain links TRBV7-9 with TRBJ2-7; 8 bases match TRBD1. J was trimmed by 6 bases and V by 7 bases; bases with no gene match: 14. The germline CDR1 and CDR2 sequences are SEHNR and FQNEAQ (reference sequence). The CDR3 is 15 residues long. This CDR3 is CASNGVDRGTSEQYF. The CDR3 nucleotides read TGTGCCAGCAACGGAGTCGACAGGGGAACGTCCGAGCAGTACTTC.

This chain links TRBV13 with TRBJ2-1; possible D gene TRBD1, 7 bases. The CDR3 covers 15 residues. Germline lookup yields CDR1 PRHDT and CDR2 FYEKMQ (reference sequence). V lost 0 bases to trimming and J lost 9 bases, with 15 bases between them. CDR3 loop: CASSLGVRGESEQFF. Here the CDR3 DNA reads TGTGCCAGCAGCTTAGGCGTCAGGGGGGAAAGTGAGCAGTTCTTC.